Listed below are T cell receptor beta chains from one sample, sequenced in a study of blood T cell repertoires in COVID-19. Assay used: immunoSEQ multiplex PCR; TCRdb lists only in-frame clones, some missing. The sample lists 120,000 to 150,000 clones; less than 90% were seen once. Sequenced input: PBMCs or T cells enriched from blood (not recorded which). These receptors were obtained from a woman aged 45-60 years who had been exposed to COVID-19. Each CDR3 is given with its conserved first and last residue. The order of the fields is V gene, D gene, clone size, J gene, CDR3 DNA, CDR3 protein. A D gene is named only where the DNA matches it firmly. Expanded clones are given a class, and other clones once, few, many or no size at all.

TRBV9,.,.,TRBJ1-6,TGTGCCAGCAGCGGCGGCAGGGGCACCCATTTT,CASSGGRGTHF
TRBV19,TRBD1,.,TRBJ1-2,TGTGCCACCTCGACAGGGTTCGAGGGCTACACCTTC,CATSTGFEGYTF
TRBV10-3,.,.,TRBJ2-5,TGTGCCATCAGCGAAGAGGAGACCCAGTACTTC,CAISEEETQYF
TRBV7-6,TRBD1,.,TRBJ2-7,TGTGCCAGCAGCCGCGGACAGGGAAACTACGAGCAGTACTTC,CASSRGQGNYEQYF
TRBV5-4,.,.,TRBJ1-1,TGTGCCAGCAGCCCGCCACAGGGCATGAACACTGAAGCTTTCTTT,CASSPPQGMNTEAFF
TRBV28,.,once,TRBJ1-6,TGTGCCAGCAGTTTCCAGGGGCTCACCCTCCACTTT,CASSFQGLTLHF
TRBV5-5,.,few,TRBJ1-6,TGTGCCAGCAGCTTCCTGGGAACAGGGAATAATTCACCCCTCCACTTT,CASSFLGTGNNSPLHF
TRBV5-1,.,.,TRBJ1-2,TGCGCCAGCAGCCACAAGCGTGGGACATATAACTATGGCTACACCTTC,CASSHKRGTYNYGYTF
TRBV6-2/TRBV6-3,TRBD1,.,TRBJ1-2,TGTGCCAGCAGCCCACCGGGACAGCGGGCTAACTATGGCTACACCTTC,CASSPPGQRANYGYTF
TRBV6-6,TRBD1,.,TRBJ2-7,TGTGCCAGCAGTTACTTCCCGGGACAGGGCGAGCAGTACTTC,CASSYFPGQGEQYF
TRBV9,.,once,TRBJ1-3,TGTGCCAGCAGCGTTTCATCCGGGCAGGGCACTGGAAACACCATATATTTT,CASSVSSGQGTGNTIYF
TRBV30,.,.,TRBJ1-5,TGTGCCTGGAGTAACAGGGGCAATCAGCCCCAGCATTTT,CAWSNRGNQPQHF
TRBV29-1,.,.,TRBJ2-2,TGCAGCGTTACGGTTCGGGAAACGGTCGGGGAGCTGTTTTTT,CSVTVRETVGELFF
TRBV27,.,.,TRBJ1-1,TGTGCCAGCAGTTCACGGACAGACGGGATGAACACTGAAGCTTTCTTT,CASSSRTDGMNTEAFF
TRBV5-4,TRBD1,.,TRBJ2-6,TGTGCCAGCAGCTTATCGGGACAGGGATCTGGGGCCAACGTCCTGACTTTC,CASSLSGQGSGANVLTF
TRBV18,.,.,TRBJ1-5,TGTGCCAGCTCACCACGTTCAGGGTCTCAGCCCCAGCATTTT,CASSPRSGSQPQHF
TRBV6-6,TRBD2,few,TRBJ2-3,TGTGCCAGCAGTCGGGGTAGCGGGAGCTCAGATACGCAGTATTTT,CASSRGSGSSDTQYF
TRBV7-9,.,.,TRBJ1-2,TGTGCCAGCAGCTTAAACAGGGAGGGCTACACCTTC,CASSLNREGYTF
TRBV5-4,.,.,TRBJ1-2,TGTGCCAGCAGCTTGCGACAGGCTAACTATGGCTACACCTTC,CASSLRQANYGYTF
TRBV10-3,.,.,TRBJ1-5,TGTGCCATCAGTGAGTTAGGGGGTGTCGGCAATCAGCCCCAGCATTTT,CAISELGGVGNQPQHF
TRBV15,TRBD1,.,TRBJ1-2,TGTGCCACCAAAGACAGGGGGAATGGCTACACCTTC,CATKDRGNGYTF
TRBV21-1,.,.,TRBJ1-1,TGTGCCAGCAGCAAAGCGGTAACAGGGAGCATGAACACTGAAGCTTTCTTT,CASSKAVTGSMNTEAFF
TRBV18,.,.,TRBJ1-2,TGTGCCAGCTCACCTCAGGCCTTGGGTGTACGGGGCTATGGCTACACCTTC,CASSPQALGVRGYGYTF
TRBV6-2/TRBV6-3,TRBD1,.,TRBJ2-1,TGTGCCAGCAGTATGGGACAGGCGAACAATGAGCAGTTCTTC,CASSMGQANNEQFF
TRBV29-1,TRBD1,.,TRBJ1-2,TGCAGCGGGGCGGACAGGAACTATGGCTACACCTTC,CSGADRNYGYTF
TRBV12-3/TRBV12-4,.,.,TRBJ2-7,TGTGCCAGCAGTCTCTGGGGGCCCGAGCAGTACTTC,CASSLWGPEQYF
TRBV9,TRBD1,once,TRBJ1-2,TGTGCCAGCAGCGTAGCAGGGGGCGCTGACTATGGCTACACCTTC,CASSVAGGADYGYTF
TRBV5-1,.,.,TRBJ1-3,TGCGCCAGCAGCTTGGGAGCCAGCCGACTCTCTGGAAACACCATATATTTT,CASSLGASRLSGNTIYF
TRBV9,.,.,TRBJ1-3,TGTGCCAGCAGCCCAGACCTTAACAGGGCTACTGGAAACACCATATATTTT,CASSPDLNRATGNTIYF
TRBV7-6,TRBD1,.,TRBJ1-1,TGTGCCAGCAGCTTACCTAAGACAGGGGAGAACACTGAAGCTTTCTTT,CASSLPKTGENTEAFF
TRBV7-2,.,.,TRBJ1-1,TGTGCCAGCAGCTTATTGAGGGGGGGCACTGAAGCTTTCTTT,CASSLLRGGTEAFF
TRBV10-1,TRBD2,.,TRBJ2-3,TGCGCCAGCAGTGAGATCCCCGGGGGGAACCCCACAGATACGCAGTATTTT,CASSEIPGGNPTDTQYF
TRBV29-1,.,.,TRBJ1-5,TGCAGCGTTGAGGGCGCCTCTGGTCAGCCCCAGCATTTT,CSVEGASGQPQHF
TRBV19,TRBD2,.,TRBJ2-1,TGTGCCAGTAGAATGGGGGGGTTCGGCTACAATGAGCAGTTCTTC,CASRMGGFGYNEQFF
TRBV5-4,.,.,TRBJ2-1,TGTGCCAGCGGGCGAGGCGGGGTCATAAATGAGCAGTTCTTC,CASGRGGVINEQFF
TRBV18,TRBD1,.,TRBJ1-2,TGTGCCAGCTCACCACCCGGGACAGGCGGAAACTATGGCTACACCTTC,CASSPPGTGGNYGYTF
TRBV10-2,.,few,TRBJ1-1,TGCGCCAGCAGTGATGTCGGGCAGGGGAACACTGAAGCTTTCTTT,CASSDVGQGNTEAFF
TRBV6-5,.,few,TRBJ2-2,TGTGCCAGCGGGCGGACAACCGGGGAGCTGTTTTTT,CASGRTTGELFF
TRBV29-1,TRBD1,.,TRBJ2-3,TGCAGCGCAACAGGGGGCACGCAGTATTTT,CSATGGTQYF
TRBV7-8,.,.,TRBJ1-6,TGTGCCAGCAGCCCTAGACGGAGCTCCTATAATTCACCCCTCCACTTT,CASSPRRSSYNSPLHF